The subject of this entry is one TCR beta chain. Its antigen is not identified. These data originate in a study of T cells in Graves' hyperthyroidism and ophthalmopathy. Germline CDR1 reads LGHNA; CDR2 reads YSLEER. Trimming removed 1 base from V and 3 bases from J, with 6 bases in between. The CDR3 is made up of 13 amino acids. Study results and caveats: Most clonotypes expanded in thyroid above 0.001 were likewise present in blood. With a median lead of roughly 6.2 months before onset, the model predicted ophthalmopathy.

Regions amplified from RNA transcripts were the TCR beta CDR3 regions. A set of HTBI primers served as the primers for a first-round RT-PCR of the TCR CDR3. TCRdb reanalysed the multiplex PCR reads using MiXCR and keeps one entry per CDR3 protein. The sample contains over 700,000 distinct CDR3 sequences, over 35% of which appear only once. The study defined stable Graves' hyperthyroidism as no ophthalmopathy progression within 18 months. Exclusions: uncontrolled infection, other autoimmune disease, pregnancy, lactation. Sequencing used blood. The receptor was isolated from a man younger than 35 with Graves' hyperthyroidism. The gene calls are TRBV4-3 and TRBJ1-1; no reliable D call. The CDR3 spells CASSQVVHTEAFF. For the CDR3, the DNA is TGCGCCAGCAGCCAAGTGGTCCACACTGAAGCTTTCTTT.